The clone carrying this T cell receptor beta chain has a count of ten or more. With a J-beta primer mix and a sample-barcoded 5' primer, a second PCR ran about 7 to 12 cycles. TCRdb itself ran the 5' RACE reads through MiXCR, one entry per CDR3 protein. The sample contains about 840,000 distinct CDR3 sequences, about 28% of which appear only once. The source of the sample is a study of blood T cells in healthy people across ages. V shed 8 bases, J shed 3 bases, and the junction held 12 bases outside the gene matches. The CDR3 runs 17 residues. The germline CDR1 and CDR2 sequences are MDHEN and SYDVKM. The sample was also linked to a second study, of T cells of mothers and their children.

This receptor was identified in a woman aged 40 to 50 in good health. The V and J genes are TRBV28 and TRBJ2-1; 11 nucleotides line up with TRBD1. The specimen was blood. DNA of the CDR3: TGTGCCAGCCGTCCCAGGACAGGGGGCATTGACTACAATGAGCAGTTCTTC. Translating it yields CASRPRTGGIDYNEQFF. The whole variable domain, remainder taken from reference TRBV28 and TRBJ2-1, is DVKVTQSSRYLVKRTGEKVFLECVQDMDHENMFWYRQDPGLGLRLIYFSYDVKMKEKGDIPEGYSVSREKKERFSLILESASTNQTSMYLCASRPRTGGIDYNEQFFGPGTRLTVL.